This T cell receptor beta chain appears in the sequencing data of a study of regulatory T cells in long-lasting Graves disease. CDR3-region Arm-PCR and iRepertoire HTBI primers produced the TCR beta libraries. The authors' processing: Identification yielded approximately 67 TRBV and about 15 TRBJ segments across samples. TCRdb re-analysed the multiplex PCR reads in MiXCR, keeping a single row per CDR3 protein. None of the V and J calls come from the authors' own analysis; TCRdb made them. The sample has some 470,000 distinct CDR3 sequences, roughly 21% seen once. The CDR3 extends over 13 amino acids. The V and J ends lost 2 bases and 0 bases respectively, with 4 bases between them. Notes on the study in general: The study found lower TCR diversity in persistent Graves' patients than in newly diagnosed ones.

Time point defined: persistent/refractory GD, antithyroid drugs over 5 years with positive TRAb. After RNA was extracted from PBMCs, the TCR library was made from it. This clonotype was counted only a few times. The antigen remains undetermined. The receptor was isolated from a female donor with Graves disease. This sample comprised peripheral blood mononuclear cells (PBMCs), obtained when the disease was refractory, from a patient treated with antithyroid drugs. The J gene is TRBJ2-5, the V gene TRBV12-3 or TRBV12-4; D unresolved. The CDR3 nucleotides read TGTGCCAGCAGTTTACCACACCAAGAGACCCAGTACTTC. It translates to CASSLPHQETQYF.